The 32 T cell receptor beta chains reported below all come from one sample, sequenced in a study of T cells in narcolepsy. Only in-frame clones appear in the TCRdb table, and some are missing; sequencing was by immunoSEQ multiplex PCR. The sample lists some 24,000 clones, 85% to 90% seen once, with 1% to 1.5% in the top ten. Sequenced material: CD45RA- memory CD4+ T cells from PBMCs. These receptors came from a human donor with narcolepsy.

The gene calls are TRBV13 and TRBJ2-1; 9 bases match TRBD1. This CDR3 spans 15 amino acids. The germline V gene has CDR1 PRHDT and CDR2 FYEKMQ (reference sequence). V shed 5 bases, J shed 5 bases, and the junction held 7 bases outside the gene matches. This CDR3 is CASSNRDRDHNEQFF. The CDR3 DNA reads TGTGCCAGCAGCAACCGGGACAGGGACCACAATGAGCAGTTCTTC.

The chain joins TRBV18 to TRBJ1-1; 7 nucleotides line up with TRBD1. V lost 1 base and J lost 3; bases outside the gene matches: 5. CDR1 is KGHSH and CDR2 is LQKENI in the germline V gene. The CDR3 is 15 residues long. The DNA of the CDR3 is TGTGCCAGCTCACCACGGGGCAGGGGGTACACTGAAGCTTTCTTT. This sequence encodes CASSPRGRGYTEAFF.

J is TRBJ1-1 and V is TRBV10-3; maybe TRBD1 (5 bases). The germline CDR1 and CDR2 sequences are ENHRY and SYGVKD. The CDR3 sequence is 16 residues long. Trimming left V 3 bases short and J 1 base short, with 15 bases between. CDR3 in DNA: TGTGCCATCAGTGAAATTAGGGGCCGCTCGAACACTGAAGCTTTCTTT. Amino acids: CAISEIRGRSNTEAFF.

The gene calls are TRBV27 and TRBJ1-1; D is uncertain. V was trimmed by 6 bases and J by 1 base, leaving 12 bases between them. CDR1 and CDR2 from the germline V gene are MNHEY and SMNVEV (reference sequence). This CDR3 spans 14 amino acids. CDR3 loop: CASRPNRGNTEAFF. The CDR3 DNA is TGTGCCAGCAGACCAAATCGGGGGAACACTGAAGCTTTCTTT.

This chain joins TRBV2 and TRBJ2-1; the D gene is possibly TRBD2 (5 bases). CDR1 and CDR2 from the germline V gene are SNHLY and FYNNEI. Trimming took 11 bases from V and 4 from J, leaving 18 bases between them. This CDR3 comprises 14 residues. The CDR3: CASFPDSKYNEQFF. The CDR3 DNA is TGTGCCTCCTTCCCGGACTCCAAGTACAATGAGCAGTTCTTC.

The CDR3 nucleotides read TGTGCCAGCAGCTCTCTGGCCGGCGGATCCGAGCAGTACTTC. This sequence encodes CASSSLAGGSEQYF. The V and J genes are TRBV7-8 and TRBJ2-7; D not certain. The CDR3 length is 14 residues. The ends were cut back, 4 bases at V and 6 bases at J, with 16 bases in the middle. The germline V gene encodes CDR1 SGHVS and CDR2 FQNEAQ. The whole variable domain, filled in from reference TRBV7-8 and TRBJ2-7, reads GAGVSQSPRYKVAKRGQDVALRCDPISGHVSLFWYQQALGQGPEFLTYFQNEAQLDKSGLPSDRFFAERPEGSVSTLKIQRTQQEDSAVYLCASSSLAGGSEQYFGPGTRLTVT.

The chain is built from TRBV29-1 and TRBJ2-7; 8 nucleotides line up with TRBD2. Germline V gene sequence: CDR1 SQVTM, CDR2 ANQGSEA. The ends lost 0 bases at V and 3 bases at J; junction bases unmatched: 13. This CDR3 contains 17 residues. The CDR3 reads CSVEDRRGRAGDYEQYF. In nucleotides, the CDR3 is TGCAGCGTTGAAGATCGTCGTGGTAGAGCGGGAGACTACGAGCAGTACTTC.

The chain carries TRBV27 and TRBJ2-3; the match to TRBD2 covers 8 bases. The trim removed 5 bases at V and 1 base at J, leaving 14 bases unmatched. Germline lookup yields CDR1 MNHEY and CDR2 SMNVEV (reference sequence). CDR3 length: 18 residues. CDR3 residues: CASSPPGGRKPRTDTQYF. The CDR3 DNA reads TGTGCCAGCAGTCCACCGGGCGGGAGGAAACCGCGCACAGATACGCAGTATTTT.

The chain uses TRBV5-4 and TRBJ2-3; weak D call: TRBD2 (7 bases). Germline V gives CDR1 SGHNT, CDR2 YYREEE (reference sequence). V lost 7 bases and J 3 bases, leaving 21 bases between the germline ends. CDR3 length: 16 amino acids. CDR3 nucleotide sequence: TGTGCCAGCCGCCCAGGGGCTAGCGGAAGTACAGATACGCAGTATTTT. Protein sequence: CASRPGASGSTDTQYF.

V usage is TRBV5-1 and J usage is TRBJ1-3, with D perhaps TRBD1 (5 bases). The CDR3 is made up of 14 amino acids. The germline V gene has CDR1 SGHRS and CDR2 YFSETQ. Trimming removed 0 bases at V and 4 bases at J, with 8 bases between. The DNA of the CDR3 is TGCGCCAGCAGCTTGGGGGGCGCCGGAAACACCATATATTTT. Amino acids: CASSLGGAGNTIYF.

The genes are TRBV19 and TRBJ2-1; TRBD2 matches at 7 bases. The CDR3 has 16 amino acids. The junction had 10 bases not matched to a gene; V was cut back by 7 bases and J by 1 base. Germline CDR1 LNHDA, CDR2 SQIVND (reference sequence). As DNA, the CDR3 is TGTGCCAGTAAAGTCGGGGGAGGGCCATCCTACAATGAGCAGTTCTTC. It is translated as CASKVGGGPSYNEQFF.

The V and J genes are TRBV27 and TRBJ2-7, with D possibly being TRBD1 (6 bases). Trimming removed 7 bases at V and 1 base at J, with 14 bases between. The CDR3 has 14 amino acids. CDR1 MNHEY and CDR2 SMNVEV come from the germline V gene (reference sequence). The CDR3 coding sequence is TGTGCCAGCAAGGGGACAATCATTTCCTACGAGCAGTACTTC. Its protein product is CASKGTIISYEQYF.

The V gene is TRBV5-6, the J gene TRBJ1-1; D might be TRBD1 (6 bases). This CDR3 is 11 amino acids long. The germline V gene has CDR1 SGHDT and CDR2 YYEEEE. Trimming took off 4 bases at V and 11 bases at J, with 12 bases between the two ends. CDR3 region: CASSRRGWAFF. Here the CDR3 DNA reads TGTGCCAGCAGCCGCAGGGGTTGGGCTTTCTTT. Drawing the rest from reference TRBV5-6 and TRBJ1-1, the complete variable domain is DAGVTQSPTHLIKTRGQQVTLRCSPKSGHDTVSWYQQALGQGPQFIFQYYEEEERQRGNFPDRFSGHQFPNYSSELNVNALLLGDSALYLCASSRRGWAFFGQGTRLTVV.

A few counts support this clone. The chain links TRBV11-2 to TRBJ2-2, with D uncertain. Germline values: CDR1 SGHAT, CDR2 FQNNGV. V was pared by 3 bases and J by 0 bases, with 5 bases between. The length of the CDR3 is 14 residues. Here the CDR3 reads CASSFSPNTGELFF. CDR3 DNA sequence: TGTGCCAGCAGCTTTAGCCCGAACACCGGGGAGCTGTTTTTT.

The chain combines TRBV5-4 with TRBJ1-1; maybe TRBD1 (5 bases). This CDR3 region has 15 residues. V was shortened by 4 bases and J by 1 base, with 14 bases between the two germline ends. CDR1 is SGHNT and CDR2 is YYREEE in the germline V gene (reference sequence). DNA of the CDR3: TGTGCCAGCAGCGTCCCTACAGGCGCGAACACTGAAGCTTTCTTT. Translated, it gives CASSVPTGANTEAFF.

This chain links TRBV27 with TRBJ2-2; a weak D match, TRBD2 (5 bases). Germline V gene lookup returns CDR1 MNHEY and CDR2 SMNVEV (reference sequence). V was cut by 5 bases and J by 3 bases, with 16 bases left in between. This CDR3 comprises 16 residues. The CDR3 nucleotides read TGTGCCAGCAGTCGCTCCGGACTTACGTACACCGGGGAGCTGTTTTTT. Encoded protein: CASSRSGLTYTGELFF.

The chain couples TRBV10-3 to TRBJ2-3; TRBD2 aligns across 12 bases. The V and J ends lost 5 bases and 3 bases, in that order; junction bases with no gene match: 3. CDR1 and CDR2 from the germline V gene are ENHRY and SYGVKD. This CDR3 has 15 amino acids. The chain's CDR3 is CAISLAGGPTDTQYF. The CDR3 coding sequence is TGTGCCATCAGTCTAGCGGGAGGGCCGACAGATACGCAGTATTTT.

The CDR3 reads CASSRDRGETQYF. The CDR3 DNA reads TGTGCCAGCAGCCGGGACAGGGGGGAGACCCAGTACTTC. This chain connects TRBV11-2 to TRBJ2-5; 11 positions agree with TRBD1. Germline V gene sequence: CDR1 SGHAT, CDR2 FQNNGV. The CDR3 is made up of 13 amino acids. V dropped 5 bases and J dropped 5; count of bases not matched to a gene: 1.

The V gene is TRBV5-5, the J gene TRBJ2-7, with 10 bases matching TRBD1. The V gene end was trimmed by 3 bases and the J gene end by 7 bases; junction bases not matched to a gene: 10. This CDR3 comprises 15 residues. The germline CDR1 and CDR2 sequences are SGHKS and YYEKEE (reference sequence). The CDR3 protein is CASSWGQGTGGEQYF. As DNA, the CDR3 is TGTGCCAGCAGCTGGGGACAGGGGACGGGGGGGGAGCAGTACTTC.

This chain links TRBV14 with TRBJ2-1, with D possibly TRBD1 on 6 matching bases. The germline gives CDR1 SGHDN, CDR2 FVKESK. With 5 bases removed from V and 7 bases from J, the gap between germline ends came to 15 bases. This CDR3 contains 14 residues. The CDR3 bases are TGTGCCAGCAGCGACTGGCAGGGGTGGAATGAGCAGTTCTTC. The encoded protein is CASSDWQGWNEQFF.

V is TRBV18 and J is TRBJ2-1; D is unclear. V lost 3 bases to trimming and J lost 9 bases, with 9 bases between them. The V gene's germline CDR1 is KGHSH and CDR2 LQKENI. The CDR3 length is 12 residues. The CDR3 region is CASSPVGSEQFF. Here the CDR3 DNA reads TGTGCCAGCTCACCGGTCGGTAGTGAGCAGTTCTTC.

The CDR3 region is CASSVVLAGTTDTQYF. The CDR3, as DNA: TGCGCCAGCAGCGTCGTCCTAGCGGGAACCACAGATACGCAGTATTTT. This sequence joins TRBV5-1 and TRBJ2-3; 9 bases agree with TRBD2. CDR3 length: 16 residues. Germline-derived CDR1 and CDR2 are SGHRS and YFSETQ. V shed 4 bases and J 2 bases; nucleotides not matched to a gene: 8.

This chain uses TRBV6-5 with TRBJ2-5, with 8 bases that match TRBD1. V dropped 2 bases and J dropped 1; count of bases not matched to a gene: 6. The CDR3 sequence is 16 residues long. CDR1 is MNHEY and CDR2 is SVGAGI in the germline V gene. CDR3 amino acids: CASSYRLDRVQETQYF. The CDR3 DNA follows: TGTGCCAGCAGTTACCGATTGGACAGGGTCCAAGAGACCCAGTACTTC.

The V and J genes are TRBV19 and TRBJ1-1; D perhaps matches TRBD1 (5 bases). CDR1 LNHDA and CDR2 SQIVND come from the germline V gene (reference sequence). This CDR3 contains 13 residues. Trimming removed 3 bases at V and 1 base at J, with 6 bases between. Written as DNA, the CDR3 is TGTGCCAGTAGTATTAGGGGGAACACTGAAGCTTTCTTT. It yields the protein CASSIRGNTEAFF. Full variable domain (missing parts from reference TRBV19 and TRBJ1-1): DGGITQSPKYLFRKEGQNVTLSCEQNLNHDAMYWYRQDPGQGLRLIYYSQIVNDFQKGDIAEGYSVSREKKESFPLTVTSAQKNPTAFYLCASSIRGNTEAFFGQGTRLTVV.

This clone was seen once. The chain has TRBV4-1 and TRBJ1-2, with 8 bases that match TRBD1. Germline V gene lookup returns CDR1 MGHRA and CDR2 YSYEKL. V lost 1 base to trimming and J lost 8 bases; unmatched junction nucleotides: 12. The CDR3 has 16 amino acids. CDR3 residues: CASSQAPQGALVGYTF. CDR3 sequence (DNA): TGCGCCAGCAGCCAAGCCCCCCAGGGGGCCCTTGTGGGCTACACCTTC.

The V call is TRBV4-2, the J call TRBJ2-3; 9 bases map to TRBD2. After removal of 1 base from V and 3 bases from J, the junction contained 5 bases not matched to a gene. The germline V gene encodes CDR1 LGHNA and CDR2 YNFKEQ. The CDR3 consists of 16 residues. CDR3: CASSQVSAGGTDTQYF. CDR3 DNA: TGTGCCAGCAGCCAAGTCTCCGCGGGAGGGACAGATACGCAGTATTTT.

J is TRBJ1-1 and V is TRBV4-2; TRBD1 matches 8 bases. The CDR3 totals 15 residues. Germline CDR1 LGHNA, CDR2 YNFKEQ. The V and J ends lost 3 bases and 5 bases, in that order; junction bases with no gene match: 8. CDR3 region: CASSQPGTGLTEAFF. CDR3 bases: TGTGCCAGCAGCCAGCCCGGGACAGGTCTGACTGAAGCTTTCTTT.

This clone showed up just once. The chain couples TRBV6-1 to TRBJ2-1; 8 bases line up with TRBD1. J was trimmed by 2 bases and V by 3 bases; bases with no gene match: 6. Per the germline V gene, CDR1 is MNHNS and CDR2 is SASEGT. The CDR3 extends over 16 amino acids. CDR3 in amino acids: CASSDTDRAPYNEQFF. The CDR3 DNA is TGTGCCAGCAGTGATACGGACAGGGCACCCTACAATGAGCAGTTCTTC.

The chain has TRBV4-1 and TRBJ2-6; D is uncertain. Germline V gene lookup returns CDR1 MGHRA and CDR2 YSYEKL. The CDR3 has 15 amino acids. The V end lost 1 base, the J end lost 2 bases, and 6 bases lay between the germline ends. The CDR3 sequence is CASSQGPAGANVLTF. CDR3 sequence (DNA): TGCGCCAGCAGCCAAGGCCCGGCTGGGGCCAACGTCCTGACTTTC.

The CDR3 region is CASSLDSRERYGYTF. As DNA, the CDR3 is TGTGCCAGCAGCTTAGATTCCAGGGAACGCTATGGCTACACCTTC. The rearrangement joins TRBV7-2 to TRBJ1-2, with TRBD1 as a possible D gene (5 bases). The V gene lost 1 base and the J gene lost 4 bases, with 13 bases spanning the gap. The V gene's germline CDR1 is SGHTA and CDR2 FQGNSA. CDR3 length equals 15 residues.

V and J are TRBV19 and TRBJ2-1; 10 bases map to TRBD1. The CDR3 covers 14 residues. Germline V gene lookup returns CDR1 LNHDA and CDR2 SQIVND (reference sequence). V gave up 6 bases and J gave up 8 bases; unmatched junction bases: 7. CDR3 DNA sequence: TGTGCCAGTAGCCGGGACAGGGGAAGGGATGAGCAGTTCTTC. Encoded protein: CASSRDRGRDEQFF.

The chain recombines TRBV28 with TRBJ1-5; TRBD1 agrees at 8 bases. Trimming at V came to 2 bases and at J to 0 bases, leaving 9 bases not matched to a gene. The CDR3 contains 18 residues. Germline V lookup: CDR1 MDHEN, CDR2 SYDVKM. CDR3 bases: TGTGCCAGCAGTTTAGGTACAGGGGGAGCGATTAGCAATCAGCCCCAGCATTTT. It yields the protein CASSLGTGGAISNQPQHF. Combining the CDR3 with reference TRBV28 and TRBJ1-5 gives the whole variable domain DVKVTQSSRYLVKRTGEKVFLECVQDMDHENMFWYRQDPGLGLRLIYFSYDVKMKEKGDIPEGYSVSREKKERFSLILESASTNQTSMYLCASSLGTGGAISNQPQHFGDGTRLSIL.